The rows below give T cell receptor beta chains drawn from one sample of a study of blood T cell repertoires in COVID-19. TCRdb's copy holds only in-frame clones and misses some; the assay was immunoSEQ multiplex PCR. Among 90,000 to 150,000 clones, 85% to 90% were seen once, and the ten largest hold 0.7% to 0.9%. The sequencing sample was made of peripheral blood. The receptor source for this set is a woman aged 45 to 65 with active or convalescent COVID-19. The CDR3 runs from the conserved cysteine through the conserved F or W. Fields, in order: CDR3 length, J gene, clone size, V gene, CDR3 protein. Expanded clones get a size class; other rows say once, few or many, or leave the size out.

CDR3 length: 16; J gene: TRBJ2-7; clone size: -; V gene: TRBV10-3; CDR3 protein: CAISGLAGGTPYEQYF
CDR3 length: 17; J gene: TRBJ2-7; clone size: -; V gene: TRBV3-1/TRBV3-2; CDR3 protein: CASSQQTIWTSIHEQYF
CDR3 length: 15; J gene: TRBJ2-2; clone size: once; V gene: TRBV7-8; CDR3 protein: CASSLLRGSTGELFF
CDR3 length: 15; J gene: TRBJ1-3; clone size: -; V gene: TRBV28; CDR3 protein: CASGFGGGAGNTIYF
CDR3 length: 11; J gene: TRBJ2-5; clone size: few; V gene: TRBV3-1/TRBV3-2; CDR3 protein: CASSQEGGLYF
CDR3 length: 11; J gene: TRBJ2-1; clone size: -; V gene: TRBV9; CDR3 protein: CASGPISEQFF
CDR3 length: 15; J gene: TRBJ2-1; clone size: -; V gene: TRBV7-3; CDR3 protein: CASSFSGGHYNEQFF
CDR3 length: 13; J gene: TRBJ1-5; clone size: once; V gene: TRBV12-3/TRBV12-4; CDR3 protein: CASTATGAPPQHF
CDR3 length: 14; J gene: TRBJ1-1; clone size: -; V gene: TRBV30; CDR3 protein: CAWGTLRGVTEAFF
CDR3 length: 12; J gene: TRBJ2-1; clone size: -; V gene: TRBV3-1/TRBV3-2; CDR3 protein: CASTTSGNEQFF
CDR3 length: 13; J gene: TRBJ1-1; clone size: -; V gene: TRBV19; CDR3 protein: CASSVRTATEAFF
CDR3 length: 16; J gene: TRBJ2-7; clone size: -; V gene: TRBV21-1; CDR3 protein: CASSNLGGQGGLEQYF
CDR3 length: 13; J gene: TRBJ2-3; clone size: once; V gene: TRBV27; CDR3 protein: CASRGRVTDTQYF
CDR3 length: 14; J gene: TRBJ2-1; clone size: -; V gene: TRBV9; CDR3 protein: CASNKGTIVSEQFF
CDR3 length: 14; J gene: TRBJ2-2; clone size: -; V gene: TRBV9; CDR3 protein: CASGRQGRTGELFF
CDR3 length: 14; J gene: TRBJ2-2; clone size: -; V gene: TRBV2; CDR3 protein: CASQGTGNTGELFF
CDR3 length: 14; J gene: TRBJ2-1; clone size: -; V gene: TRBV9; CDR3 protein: CASSVFSSYNEQFF
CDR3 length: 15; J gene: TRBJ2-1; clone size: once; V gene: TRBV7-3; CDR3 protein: CASSPGLDRGNEQFF
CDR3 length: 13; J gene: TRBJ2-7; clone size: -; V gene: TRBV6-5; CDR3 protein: CASTTQGSYEQYF
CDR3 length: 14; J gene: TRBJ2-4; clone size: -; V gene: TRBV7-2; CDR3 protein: CASSLGEGSRIQYF
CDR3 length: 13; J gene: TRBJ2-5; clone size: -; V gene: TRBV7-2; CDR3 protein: CASRLAGVETQYF
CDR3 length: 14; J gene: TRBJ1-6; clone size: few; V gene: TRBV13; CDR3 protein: CASSQNRANSPLHF
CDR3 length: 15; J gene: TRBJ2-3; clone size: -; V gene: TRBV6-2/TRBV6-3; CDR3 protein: CASSYGALSTDTQYF
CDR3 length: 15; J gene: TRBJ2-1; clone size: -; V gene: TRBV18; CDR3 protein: CASSQLAGEMSEQFF
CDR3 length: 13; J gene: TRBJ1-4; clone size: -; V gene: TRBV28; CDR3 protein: CASRQGAQEKLFF
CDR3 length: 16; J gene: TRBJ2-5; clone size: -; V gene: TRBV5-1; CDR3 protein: CASSSGLGAGQETQYF
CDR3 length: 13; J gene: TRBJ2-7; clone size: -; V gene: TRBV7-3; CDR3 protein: CASSFTPGGEQYF
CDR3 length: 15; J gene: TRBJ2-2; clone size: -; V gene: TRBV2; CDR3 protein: CASSKTGPYTGELFF
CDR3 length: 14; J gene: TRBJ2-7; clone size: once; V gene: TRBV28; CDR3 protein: CASRLTGGTYEQYF
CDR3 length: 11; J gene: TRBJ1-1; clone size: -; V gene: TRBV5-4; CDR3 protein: CASSLAGEAFF
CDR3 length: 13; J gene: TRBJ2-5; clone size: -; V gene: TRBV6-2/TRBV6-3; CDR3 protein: CASSYSYSETQYF
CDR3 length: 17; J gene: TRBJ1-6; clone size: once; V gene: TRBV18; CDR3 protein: CASSPSEAGVGNSPLHF
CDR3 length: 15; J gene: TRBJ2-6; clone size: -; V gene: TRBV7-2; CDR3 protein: CASSQTRYGANVLTF
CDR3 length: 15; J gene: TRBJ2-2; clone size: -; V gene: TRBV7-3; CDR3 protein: CASSPGLAGAGELFF
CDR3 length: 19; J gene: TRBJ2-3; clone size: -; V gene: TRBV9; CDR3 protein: CASSDSRTSGIRSTDTQYF
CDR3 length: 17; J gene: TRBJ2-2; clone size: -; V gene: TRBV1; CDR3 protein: CTSSYGAGRAVTGELFF